This T cell receptor (beta chain) was observed in a study of T cells in Graves' hyperthyroidism and ophthalmopathy (dated by TCRdb to the late 2010s). In terms of the full investigation: To identify distinguishing TCR V-J signatures, a discovery cohort of around 100 patients was used, comprising 40 to 45 with Graves' ophthalmopathy and around 60 with stable Graves' hyperthyroidism. Prospective prediction of ophthalmopathy was tested in an independent validation cohort consisting of fewer than 20 hyperthyroidism patients and more than 15 patients who later progressed to ophthalmopathy. The 100 discovery patients were randomly split 7:3 into training and test sets. The study also compared thyroid tissue and blood T-cell repertoires from several Graves' hyperthyroidism patients. Once sampling was done, hyperthyroidism patients were given methimazole at a starting dose of 30 mg daily, whereas ophthalmopathy patients were given high-dose intravenous methylprednisolone. TCR Vbeta CDR3 sequencing of fewer than 150 peripheral blood samples (under 45 ophthalmopathy, under 80 hyperthyroidism and roughly 17 progressor patients) is reported in the paper. Broader findings and caveats from the paper: A 13 V-J signature model separated ophthalmopathy from stable hyperthyroidism, with over 85% sensitivity and roughly 81% specificity in cross-validation and 80%/75% in testing. Most expanded thyroid clonotypes (frequency above 0.001) were also found in blood, which suggests that blood repertoires may mirror thyroid immune responses. No statistical method was used to fix the sample size in advance, and group allocation was not hidden from the investigators. In validation, the model predicted progression to ophthalmopathy a median of about 6.8 months before onset, with roughly 70% sensitivity and about 72% specificity.

Amplification of TCR beta CDR3 regions was carried out from RNA transcripts. For the first round of RT-PCR on the TCR CDR3, the HTBI primer set was used together with the Qiagen OneStep RT-PCR kit. A second multiplex PCR round built the libraries, followed by size selection and purification. Sequencing of the libraries was done on an Illumina HiSeq2000 using paired-end 100 bp reads. In the paper's pipeline: SOAPnuke was used to process the raw data, removing reads that contained adapters or uncalled bases, had a mean Phred below 15, or lacked an exact match to the constant primer or identifier. COPE v1.2.5 was used to merge high-quality paired reads, and clonotypes were defined as unique nucleotide sequences. MiTCR v1.1 was used to align clonotypes to the IMGT TRBV, TRBD and TRBJ reference segments. Analysis was restricted to V-J combinations with a frequency above 0.0001, which covered about 99% of repertoires. The TCS score was defined as F50 (clonal expansion) divided by E x V (chaos), with BLOSUM62-based TCRdist calculated between CDR3 peptides within each V-J. Welch's t-statistics and random forest reduced roughly 540 V-J features to fewer than 15, which were used in a naive Bayes classifier (R e1071). The Morisita-Horn index was used to measure how similar the thyroid and blood repertoires were. The public reads were reanalyzed by TCRdb: fastp trimming at Q25, MiXCR alignment, in-frame beta chains only. Rows with one shared CDR3 protein collapse into an entry with the most common genes and DNA. In this record, the V and J calls reflect TCRdb's handling and not the investigators' own analysis. The sample includes approximately 700,000 distinct CDR3 sequences, with about 45% observed a single time. The ten most abundant clones make up roughly 6.5% of the sample.

The germline V gene sets CDR1 to SQVTM and CDR2 to ANQGSEA. The trim is 8 bases for V and 3 bases for J, with a gap of 16 bases between the germline ends. The CDR3 has 13 amino acids, counting the end cysteine and phenylalanine. Solely the CDR3 DNA is kept, with 39 bases framed from the first base. As for this clonotype: Its binding antigen is unknown. No much larger clone is present one base from it, and per-base qualities are unavailable.

Patients with uncontrolled infections, other autoimmune diseases, pregnancy or lactation were excluded. Clinical symptoms, serum thyroxine and TRAb, thyroid ultrasound, and orbital computed tomography formed the basis for the diagnoses. Total RNA was extracted using Trizol reagent, and RNA quality was assessed on an Agilent 2100 Bioanalyzer. This sequence originates from an adult man with Graves' disease, either hyperthyroidism or ophthalmopathy (not recorded which). The receptor chain draws on TRBV29-1 and TRBJ1-1; a tentative D call is TRBD1 (5 bases match). Material: peripheral blood or thyroid tissue (not recorded which). The CDR3 is CSYDGVGDTEAFF. The bases are TGCAGCTATGACGGGGTGGGGGACACTGAAGCTTTCTTT.